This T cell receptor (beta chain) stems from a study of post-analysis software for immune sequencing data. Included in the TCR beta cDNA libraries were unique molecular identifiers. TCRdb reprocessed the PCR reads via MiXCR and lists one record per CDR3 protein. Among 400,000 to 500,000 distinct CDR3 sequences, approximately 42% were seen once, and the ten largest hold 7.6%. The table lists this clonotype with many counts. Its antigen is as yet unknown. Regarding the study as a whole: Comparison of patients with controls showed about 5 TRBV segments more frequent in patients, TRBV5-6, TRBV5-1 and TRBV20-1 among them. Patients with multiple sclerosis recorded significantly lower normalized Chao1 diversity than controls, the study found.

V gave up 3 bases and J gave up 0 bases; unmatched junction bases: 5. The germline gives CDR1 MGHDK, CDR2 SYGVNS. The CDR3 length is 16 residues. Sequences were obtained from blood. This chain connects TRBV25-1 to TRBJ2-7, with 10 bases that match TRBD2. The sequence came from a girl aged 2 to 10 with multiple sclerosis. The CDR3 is CASSDSRTSGSYEQYF. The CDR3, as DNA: TGTGCCAGCAGTGACTCCAGGACTAGCGGCTCCTACGAGCAGTACTTC.